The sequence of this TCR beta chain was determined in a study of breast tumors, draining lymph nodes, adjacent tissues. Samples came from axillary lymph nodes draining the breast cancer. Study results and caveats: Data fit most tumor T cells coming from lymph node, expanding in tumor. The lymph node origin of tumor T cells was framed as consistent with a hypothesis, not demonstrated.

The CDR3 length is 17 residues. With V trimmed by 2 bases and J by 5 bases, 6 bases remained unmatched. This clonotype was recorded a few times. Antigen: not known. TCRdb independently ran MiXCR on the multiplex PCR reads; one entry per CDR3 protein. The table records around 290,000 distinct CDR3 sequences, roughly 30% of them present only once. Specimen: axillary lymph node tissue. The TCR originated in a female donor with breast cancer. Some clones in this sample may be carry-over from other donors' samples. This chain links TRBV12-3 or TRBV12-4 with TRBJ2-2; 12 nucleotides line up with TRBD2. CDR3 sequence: CASSLRLAGAGTGELFF. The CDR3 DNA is TGTGCCAGCAGTTTAAGACTAGCGGGAGCGGGGACCGGGGAGCTGTTTTTT.